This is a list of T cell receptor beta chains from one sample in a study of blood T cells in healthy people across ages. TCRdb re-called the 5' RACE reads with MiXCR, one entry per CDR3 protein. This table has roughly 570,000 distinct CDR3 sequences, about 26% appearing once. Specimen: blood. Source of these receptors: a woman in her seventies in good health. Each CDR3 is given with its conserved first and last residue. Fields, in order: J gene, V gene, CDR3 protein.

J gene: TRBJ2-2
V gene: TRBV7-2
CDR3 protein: CASSWGRTGELFF

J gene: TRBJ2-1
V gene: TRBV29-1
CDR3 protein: CSVLAGGTEQFF

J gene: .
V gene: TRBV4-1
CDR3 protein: CASSQELRIYEQYF

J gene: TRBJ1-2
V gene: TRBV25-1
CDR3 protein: CASSESAIGGYTF

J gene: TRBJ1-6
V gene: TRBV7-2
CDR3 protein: CASSLGRVNSPLHF

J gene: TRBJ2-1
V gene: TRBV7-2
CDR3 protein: CASSPRVDGGGQHNEQFF

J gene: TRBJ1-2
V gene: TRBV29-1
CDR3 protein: CSASIPANYGYTF

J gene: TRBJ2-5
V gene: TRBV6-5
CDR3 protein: CASRRGQGSSPQYF

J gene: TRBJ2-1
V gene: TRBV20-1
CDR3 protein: CSARDAASGGNNEQFF

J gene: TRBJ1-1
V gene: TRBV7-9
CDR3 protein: CASSLEIMNTEAFF

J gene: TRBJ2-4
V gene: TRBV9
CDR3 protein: CASSVDGGLAKNIQYF

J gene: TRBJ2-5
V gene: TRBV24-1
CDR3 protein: CATSEKTGQETQYF

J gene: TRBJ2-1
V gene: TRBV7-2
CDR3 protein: CASSLEPSGGYNEQFF

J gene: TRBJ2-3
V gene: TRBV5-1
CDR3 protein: CASSLSLRRSTDTQYF

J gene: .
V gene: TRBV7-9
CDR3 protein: CASSLNRDRAYNEQFF

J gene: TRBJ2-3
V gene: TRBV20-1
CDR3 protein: CSAREGASSDTQYF

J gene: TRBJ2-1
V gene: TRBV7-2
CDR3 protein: CASSLRPGLAGPLRNEQFF

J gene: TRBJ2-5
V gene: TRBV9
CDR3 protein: CASSAGGLQETQYF

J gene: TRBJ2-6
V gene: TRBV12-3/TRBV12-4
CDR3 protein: CASRPGTGVSGANVLTF

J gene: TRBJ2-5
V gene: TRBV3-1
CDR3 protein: CASSHASPAYSQETQYF

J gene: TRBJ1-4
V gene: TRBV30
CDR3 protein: CACLRGSEKLFF

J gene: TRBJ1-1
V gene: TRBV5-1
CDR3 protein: CASSRATGGDNTEAFF

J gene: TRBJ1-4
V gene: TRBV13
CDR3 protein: CASNPYGSEKLFF

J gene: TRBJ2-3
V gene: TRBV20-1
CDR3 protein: CSASAILGTDTQYF

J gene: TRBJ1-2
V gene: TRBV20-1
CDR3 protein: CSASVRGIGYTF

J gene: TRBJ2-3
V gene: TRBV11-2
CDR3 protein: CASSPWTSRSTDTQYF

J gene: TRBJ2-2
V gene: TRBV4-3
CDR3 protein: CASSQDLYEQGGELFF

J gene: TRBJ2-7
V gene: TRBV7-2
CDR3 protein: CASSVRDKQYF

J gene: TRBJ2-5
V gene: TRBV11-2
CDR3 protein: CASSWGTSGGETQYF

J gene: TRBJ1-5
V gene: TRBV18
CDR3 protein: CASSPTGVGTSNQPQHF

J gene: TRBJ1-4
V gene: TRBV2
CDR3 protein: CASSLEVNNEKLFF

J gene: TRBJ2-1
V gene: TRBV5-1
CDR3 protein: CASSSTSGTYNEQFF

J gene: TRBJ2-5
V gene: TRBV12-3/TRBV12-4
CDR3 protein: CTSSRLDQETQYF

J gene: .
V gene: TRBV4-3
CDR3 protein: CASSQDWTGSIYEQYF

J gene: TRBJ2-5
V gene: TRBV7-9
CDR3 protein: CASGSRGQETQYF

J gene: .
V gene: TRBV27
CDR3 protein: CASSSIAGAGNEQFF

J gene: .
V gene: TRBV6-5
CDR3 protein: CASSYAGTEYNEQFF

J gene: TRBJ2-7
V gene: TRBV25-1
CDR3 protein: CASNGQTSGSYEQYF

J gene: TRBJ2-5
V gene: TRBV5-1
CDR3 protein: CASSATGTEKTQYF

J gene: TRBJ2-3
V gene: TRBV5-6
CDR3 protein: CASSSIDTQYF

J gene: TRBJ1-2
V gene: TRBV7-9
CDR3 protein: CASSVPGGGYTF

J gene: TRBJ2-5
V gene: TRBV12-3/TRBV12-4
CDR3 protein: CASKRTGGRETQYF

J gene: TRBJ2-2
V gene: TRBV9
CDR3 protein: CASSVENTGGLFF

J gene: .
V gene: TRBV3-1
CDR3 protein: CASSVSHGIYNEQFF

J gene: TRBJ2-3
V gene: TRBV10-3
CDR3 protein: CAISEGAGTDTQYF

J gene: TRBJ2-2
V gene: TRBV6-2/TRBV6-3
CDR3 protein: CASSYLQSGELFF

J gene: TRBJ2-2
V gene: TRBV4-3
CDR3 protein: CASSQDKIGGTTTGELFF

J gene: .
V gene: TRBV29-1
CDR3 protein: CSAGGTVNDVQFF

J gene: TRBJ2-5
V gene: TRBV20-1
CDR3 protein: CSARAGGGTQYF

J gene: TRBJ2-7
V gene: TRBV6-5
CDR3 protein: CASSTGDRYEQYF

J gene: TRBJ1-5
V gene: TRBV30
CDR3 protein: CAWSVRGDQPQHF

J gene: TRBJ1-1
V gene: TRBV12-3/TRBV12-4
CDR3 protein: CASSPGTGFEAFF

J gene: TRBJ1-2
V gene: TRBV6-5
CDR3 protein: CASSTGGSSTF

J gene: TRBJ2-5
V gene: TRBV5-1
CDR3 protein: CASSLERGGEETQYF

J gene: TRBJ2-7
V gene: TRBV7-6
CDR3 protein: CASSLDRGEQYF